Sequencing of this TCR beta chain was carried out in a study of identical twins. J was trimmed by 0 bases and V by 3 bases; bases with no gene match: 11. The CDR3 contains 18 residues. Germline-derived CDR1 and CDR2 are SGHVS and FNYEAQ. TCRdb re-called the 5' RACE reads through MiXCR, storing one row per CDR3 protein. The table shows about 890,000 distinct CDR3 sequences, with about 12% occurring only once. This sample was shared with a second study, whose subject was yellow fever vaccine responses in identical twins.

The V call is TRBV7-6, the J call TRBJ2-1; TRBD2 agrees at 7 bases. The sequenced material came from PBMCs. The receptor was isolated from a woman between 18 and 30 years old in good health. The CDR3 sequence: CASSFPGLSGDSYNEQFF. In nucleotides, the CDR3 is TGTGCCAGCAGCTTCCCAGGGTTGAGCGGGGACTCCTACAATGAGCAGTTCTTC.